One sample yielded the 31 T cell receptor beta chains listed below, sequenced in a study of shared clonotypes between healthy human individuals. CD45RO negativity and positive selection for CCR7 defined naive CD8 cells, a population that excluded terminally differentiated effector memory CD45RA+ cells. Data came from immunoSEQ multiplex PCR; TCRdb stores just in-frame clones and leaves some out. Of 2 million to 2.5 million clones detected, more than 85% appear once; the ten largest clones hold 1.5% to 2%. Material: naive CD8+ T cells from PBMCs. These receptors were collected from a man aged 18 to 29 in good health. Some clones in this sample may be carry-over from other donors' samples.

This chain uses TRBV4-1 with TRBJ1-5, with D possibly TRBD1 on 5 matching bases. V was trimmed by 1 base and J by 6 bases, leaving 13 bases between them. The CDR3 is 15 residues long. CDR1 and CDR2 (germline): MGHRA, YSYEKL. CDR3 protein: CASSQGAGTGQPQHF. CDR3 in DNA: TGCGCCAGCAGCCAAGGGGCAGGGACCGGTCAGCCCCAGCATTTT.

This clone was detected only once. The chain couples TRBV7-2 to TRBJ2-1; 7 nucleotides line up with TRBD2. The ends lost 3 bases at V and 3 bases at J; junction bases unmatched: 8. The CDR3 runs to 16 residues. Germline V gives CDR1 SGHTA, CDR2 FQGNSA. CDR3 residues: CASSFLPSGVYNEQFF. CDR3 in DNA: TGTGCCAGCAGCTTCCTCCCCAGCGGGGTCTACAATGAGCAGTTCTTC.

In this sample, this clone turned up once. The chain is built from TRBV19 and TRBJ2-2; the match to TRBD2 covers 9 bases. V gave up 4 bases and J gave up 7 bases; unmatched junction bases: 13. Germline values: CDR1 LNHDA, CDR2 SQIVND (reference sequence). This CDR3 has 17 residues. The CDR3 DNA sequence: TGTGCCAGTAGTACCCGTTCGGGGACTAGCAACGACGGGGAGCTGTTTTTT. Its translation: CASSTRSGTSNDGELFF.

The CDR3 loop is CASRDRGATNEKLFF. CDR3 nucleotides: TGTGCCAGCAGGGACAGGGGAGCGACTAATGAAAAACTGTTTTTT. The chain couples TRBV2 to TRBJ1-4; 9 bases map to TRBD1. CDR3 length: 15 residues. Germline trimming cut 6 bases from V and 2 bases from J; bases unmatched to any gene: 4. Germline V gives CDR1 SNHLY, CDR2 FYNNEI.

V and J are TRBV7-9 and TRBJ1-2; the D is unclear. Germline CDR1 SEHNR, CDR2 FQNEAQ (reference sequence). This CDR3 region has 14 residues. The V and J ends lost 5 bases and 0 bases respectively, with 10 bases between them. This chain's CDR3 is CASSPLPANYGYTF. As DNA, the CDR3 is TGTGCCAGCAGCCCCCTTCCAGCTAACTATGGCTACACCTTC.

This chain uses TRBV27 with TRBJ2-7; 12 bases align to TRBD1. V was pared by 8 bases and J by 7 bases, with 6 bases of the junction left unmatched. Germline CDR1 is MNHEY and CDR2 is SMNVEV (reference sequence). The length of the CDR3 is 13 residues. In DNA, the CDR3 is TGTGCCAGCGGCCGGGACAGGGGGCTTGAGCAGTACTTC. Residues: CASGRDRGLEQYF.

The chain uses TRBV19 and TRBJ2-2, with TRBD2 as a possible D gene (5 bases). Deletions cut 3 bases from V and 4 bases from J, with 9 bases between. This CDR3 spans 14 amino acids. CDR1 and CDR2 (germline): LNHDA, SQIVND (reference sequence). CDR3 coding DNA: TGTGCCAGTAGTATTTCGGCGGGCACCGGGGAGCTGTTTTTT. This encodes CASSISAGTGELFF.

The chain links TRBV19 to TRBJ1-5; possibly TRBD1 for D (5 bases). This CDR3 is built from 15 residues. The V gene's germline CDR1 is LNHDA and CDR2 SQIVND (reference sequence). The V end was cut by 4 bases, the J end by 6 bases, with 16 bases between. In nucleotides, the CDR3 is TGTGCCAGTAGTAGCCGGCAGGGACGCACTCAGCCCCAGCATTTT. Its translation: CASSSRQGRTQPQHF.

This chain links TRBV19 with TRBJ1-6; 8 bases fit TRBD1. After removal of 8 bases from V and 3 bases from J, the junction contained 0 bases not matched to a gene. This CDR3 has 13 amino acids. From germline, CDR1 is LNHDA and CDR2 SQIVND (reference sequence). CDR3 DNA: TGTGCCAGTGGGACAGGCTATAATTCACCCCTCCACTTT. This encodes CASGTGYNSPLHF.

This chain links TRBV7-2 with TRBJ2-6, with 9 bases lining up with TRBD2. Per the germline V gene, CDR1 is SGHTA and CDR2 is FQGNSA. The CDR3 is made up of 19 amino acids. V was clipped by 5 bases and J by 0 bases; unmatched bases: 11. Here the CDR3 reads CASSPRSLAGPSGANVLTF. The CDR3 coding sequence is TGTGCCAGCAGCCCCCGCAGTCTAGCGGGACCCTCTGGGGCCAACGTCCTGACTTTC.

This chain links TRBV5-1 with TRBJ2-7, with D possibly matching TRBD1 (5 bases). V was cut by 3 bases and J by 2 bases, with 24 bases left in between. This CDR3 spans 18 amino acids. Germline V CDR1 and CDR2: SGHRS, YFSETQ. The CDR3 loop reads CASSSHPRDREWPYEQYF. For the CDR3, the DNA is TGCGCCAGCAGCTCCCACCCTCGCGACAGAGAGTGGCCCTACGAGCAGTACTTC.

CDR3 amino acids: CASSPRTSLTGELFF. The CDR3 coding sequence is TGTGCCAGCAGCCCCCGGACTAGTCTAACCGGGGAGCTGTTTTTT. The chain couples TRBV7-9 to TRBJ2-2, with TRBD2 identical over 7 bases. V was clipped by 5 bases and J by 5 bases; unmatched bases: 8. Germline CDR1 reads SEHNR; CDR2 reads FQNEAQ (reference sequence). The CDR3 sequence is 15 residues long.

This clone has a single count. This rearrangement joins TRBV7-9 to TRBJ2-3; weak D call: TRBD1 (6 bases). Germline V gives CDR1 SEHNR, CDR2 FQNEAQ (reference sequence). The CDR3 sequence is 16 residues long. Trimming removed 5 bases from V and 5 bases from J, with 20 bases in between. CDR3: CASSDTGFSPQDTQYF. CDR3 sequence (DNA): TGTGCCAGCAGCGACACAGGGTTCTCTCCACAAGATACGCAGTATTTT.

The chain couples TRBV9 to TRBJ2-7, with D perhaps TRBD2 (6 bases). Trimming left V 3 bases short and J 6 bases short, with 19 bases between. CDR3 length: 15 residues. Germline-derived CDR1 and CDR2 are SGDLS and YYNGEE. Written as DNA, the CDR3 is TGTGCCAGCAGCGCCCCCACGGGGGAGGCCGCCGAGCAGTACTTC. It translates to CASSAPTGEAAEQYF.

V usage is TRBV7-2 and J usage is TRBJ2-3, with 9 bases fitting TRBD1. Germline V gene lookup returns CDR1 SGHTA and CDR2 FQGNSA. This CDR3 region has 16 residues. With V trimmed by 5 bases and J by 2 bases, 8 bases remained unmatched. The CDR3 region is CASSLGQGQTTDTQYF. In nucleotides, the CDR3 is TGTGCCAGCAGCCTCGGACAGGGGCAAACCACAGATACGCAGTATTTT.

The CDR3 here is CATNPSGIGLYGELFF. DNA of the CDR3: TGTGCCACAAACCCTAGCGGGATAGGTTTGTACGGGGAGCTGTTTTTT. The chain has TRBV13 and TRBJ2-2, with 9 bases aligning to TRBD2. The germline gives CDR1 PRHDT, CDR2 FYEKMQ (reference sequence). The CDR3 length is 16 residues. Losses at the gene ends were 10 bases for V and 7 bases for J; bases not matched to a gene: 16.

V is TRBV11-2 and J is TRBJ2-7, with D hard to call. Trimming took 0 bases from V and 5 from J, leaving 20 bases between them. CDR1 SGHAT and CDR2 FQNNGV come from the germline V gene. The length of the CDR3 is 17 residues. CDR3 in amino acids: CASSLEEHTVLHDEQYF. The CDR3 bases are TGTGCCAGCAGCTTAGAGGAGCATACGGTCCTCCACGACGAGCAGTACTTC.

The CDR3 DNA follows: TGTGCCAGCAGCACGATCGGGACAGGGTTGTCCTACGAGCAGTACTTC. It translates to CASSTIGTGLSYEQYF. This chain joins TRBV21-1 and TRBJ2-7; the table calls TRBD1, which could not be checked here. TRBV21-1 is a recognized pseudogene. CDR3 size: 16 residues.

The chain joins TRBV7-9 to TRBJ2-5; no reliable D call. This CDR3 contains 14 residues. The V gene's germline CDR1 is SEHNR and CDR2 FQNEAQ (reference sequence). V lost 7 bases to trimming and J lost 4 bases, with 16 bases between them. The CDR3: CASTELSRRETQYF. The CDR3, as DNA: TGTGCCAGCACCGAGCTTTCTAGGCGAGAGACCCAGTACTTC.

The chain is built from TRBV19 and TRBJ2-1; the D gene is possibly TRBD1 (6 bases). V was clipped by 3 bases and J by 6 bases, with 15 bases between them. Germline V gene lookup returns CDR1 LNHDA and CDR2 SQIVND (reference sequence). CDR3 length: 15 amino acids. CDR3 bases: TGTGCCAGTAGTATCGCGGCAGGGGAGAGCAATGAGCAGTTCTTC. It is translated as CASSIAAGESNEQFF.

The count of this clone is one. This chain joins TRBV15 and TRBJ1-3; no reliable D call. Deletions cut 6 bases from V and 2 bases from J, with 14 bases between. Germline V lookup: CDR1 LNHNV, CDR2 YYDKDF (reference sequence). The CDR3 covers 15 residues. This chain's CDR3 is CATRDGWATGNTIYF. The CDR3 nucleotides read TGTGCCACCAGGGATGGGTGGGCAACTGGAAACACCATATATTTT.

The gene calls are TRBV4-1 and TRBJ2-2, with 7 bases aligning to TRBD1. The CDR3 length is 15 residues. The V and J ends lost 6 bases and 3 bases, in that order; junction bases with no gene match: 7. Germline V gene lookup returns CDR1 MGHRA and CDR2 YSYEKL. The CDR3 bases are TGCGCCAGCAGACGTAGGGGGCTCGACACCGGGGAGCTGTTTTTT. Residues: CASRRRGLDTGELFF.

This chain uses TRBV29-1 with TRBJ2-1, with 10 nucleotides matching TRBD1. The CDR3 sequence is 15 residues long. The germline V gene has CDR1 SQVTM and CDR2 ANQGSEA. V gave up 7 bases and J gave up 5 bases; unmatched junction bases: 11. The CDR3 sequence is CSAAGGDRGNNEQFF. The CDR3 DNA reads TGCAGCGCCGCGGGCGGGGACAGGGGCAACAATGAGCAGTTCTTC.

DNA of the CDR3: TGTGCCAGCAGTGATCTTATATTGGTGGGGTTGGATGGCAATCAGCCCCAGCATTTT. Translating it yields CASSDLILVGLDGNQPQHF. The V gene is TRBV6-1, the J gene TRBJ1-5; D is undetermined. From germline, CDR1 is MNHNS and CDR2 SASEGT. Trimming stripped 3 bases from V and 2 bases from J, with 23 bases between. This CDR3 is built from 19 residues.

This clone was counted a single time. V usage is TRBV11-2 and J usage is TRBJ1-1; a possible D gene is TRBD1 (5 bases). Germline V CDR1 and CDR2: SGHAT, FQNNGV. V was pared by 1 base and J by 5 bases, with 17 bases between. The CDR3 totals 16 residues. The CDR3 sequence: CASSLVQGRMRTEAFF. The CDR3 DNA reads as TGTGCCAGCAGCTTAGTCCAGGGTAGGATGAGGACTGAAGCTTTCTTT.

The J gene is TRBJ2-7, the V gene TRBV4-3, with 7 bases fitting TRBD1. V lost 4 bases, J lost 3 bases, and 6 bases stayed unmatched. Germline loops: CDR1 LGHNA, CDR2 YSLEER. The CDR3 covers 14 residues. The CDR3 nucleotides are TGCGCCAGCAGCCTGTGGGACAGACACTACGAGCAGTACTTC. Its protein is CASSLWDRHYEQYF.

The rearrangement uses TRBV7-9 and TRBJ1-1; weak D call: TRBD1 (5 bases). Germline V gene data show CDR1 as SEHNR and CDR2 as FQNEAQ (reference sequence). CDR3 length: 11 residues. The V and J ends lost 6 bases and 4 bases respectively, with 6 bases between them. Here the CDR3 DNA reads TGTGCCAGCAGAGGGGCCACTGAAGCTTTCTTT. As protein: CASRGATEAFF.

The V gene is TRBV7-3, the J gene TRBJ1-1, with 7 bases matching TRBD1. Germline lookup yields CDR1 SGHTA and CDR2 FQGTGA. J was trimmed by 5 bases and V by 0 bases; bases with no gene match: 6. The CDR3 has 15 amino acids. The CDR3 nucleotides read TGTGCCAGCAGCTTAACAGGGGGCTCAAGTACTGAAGCTTTCTTT. Amino acids: CASSLTGGSSTEAFF.

The chain recombines TRBV15 with TRBJ2-1; 11 positions agree with TRBD2. Germline assignment: CDR1 LNHNV and CDR2 YYDKDF (reference sequence). J was trimmed by 7 bases and V by 3 bases; bases with no gene match: 11. CDR3 length: 17 amino acids. The CDR3 loop is CATSRVIAGGPGNEQFF. CDR3 nucleotide sequence: TGTGCCACCAGCAGGGTGATAGCGGGAGGGCCGGGGAATGAGCAGTTCTTC.

V gene TRBV7-8 combines with J gene TRBJ2-1; D is uncertain. This CDR3 spans 13 amino acids. CDR1 and CDR2 (germline): SGHVS, FQNEAQ. The ends were cut back, 2 bases at V and 6 bases at J, with 8 bases in the middle. This CDR3 reads CASSLRVANEQFF. The CDR3, as DNA: TGTGCCAGCAGCTTAAGGGTTGCCAATGAGCAGTTCTTC.

The chain couples TRBV5-1 to TRBJ1-2, with 11 bases matching TRBD1. The CDR3 runs 17 residues. V gave up 4 bases and J gave up 3 bases; unmatched junction bases: 11. Germline CDR1 SGHRS, CDR2 YFSETQ. CDR3 coding DNA: TGCGCCAGCAGCCTCGGCCTCGGACAGGGGGCGGACTATGGCTACACCTTC. Its translation is CASSLGLGQGADYGYTF.